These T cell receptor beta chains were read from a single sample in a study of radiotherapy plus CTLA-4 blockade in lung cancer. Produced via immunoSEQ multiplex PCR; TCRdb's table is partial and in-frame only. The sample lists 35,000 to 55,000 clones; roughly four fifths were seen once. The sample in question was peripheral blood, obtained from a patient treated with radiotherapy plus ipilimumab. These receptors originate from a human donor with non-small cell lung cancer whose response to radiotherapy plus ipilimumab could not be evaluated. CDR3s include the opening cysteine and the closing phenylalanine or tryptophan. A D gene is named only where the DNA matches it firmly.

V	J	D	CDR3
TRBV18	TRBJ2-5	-	CASSPLDTQETQYF
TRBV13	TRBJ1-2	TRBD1	CASSLGQGSYGYTF
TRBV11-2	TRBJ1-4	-	CASSLGGPGGEKLFF
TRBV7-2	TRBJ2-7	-	CASSLDQVAREQYF
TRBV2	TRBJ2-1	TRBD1	CALVLGQIYNEQFF
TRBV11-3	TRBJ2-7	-	CASSSDLDVEQYF
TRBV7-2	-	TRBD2	CASSLRLGGDEQYF
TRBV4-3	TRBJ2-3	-	CASSQEGSSDPTDTQYF
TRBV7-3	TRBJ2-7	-	CASSLVGGLPYEQYF
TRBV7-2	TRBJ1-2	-	CASSFDPQTEWGYTF
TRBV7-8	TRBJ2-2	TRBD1	CASSSQGADGELFF